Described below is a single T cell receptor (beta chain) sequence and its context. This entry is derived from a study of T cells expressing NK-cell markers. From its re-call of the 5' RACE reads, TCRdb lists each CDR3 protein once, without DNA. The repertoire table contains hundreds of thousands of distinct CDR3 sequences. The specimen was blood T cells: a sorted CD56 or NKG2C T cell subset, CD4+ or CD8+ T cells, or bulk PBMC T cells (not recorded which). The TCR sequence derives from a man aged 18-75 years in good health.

The CDR3 is CASSLGPVETQYF. The gene calls are TRBV27 and TRBJ2-5; TCRdb's D call, TRBD2, is unchecked because there is no DNA. The CDR3 is 13 residues long. From germline, CDR1 is MNHEY and CDR2 SMNVEV (reference sequence).